This T cell receptor beta chain was found in a study of T cells in Graves' hyperthyroidism and ophthalmopathy. Study results and limitations: Researchers report that a 13 V-J model separated ophthalmopathy from stable hyperthyroidism.

Each person with ophthalmopathy scored at least 3 on the Clinical Activity Score, reached NOSPECS grade 4 or higher, and had been ill under 3 months. The PBMCs had their origin in 10 ml of fresh peripheral blood. In this sample, this clonotype turned up many times. Its specificity is not known. Template material for amplifying TCR beta CDR3 regions consisted of RNA transcripts. Carried out on the TCR CDR3, a first-round RT-PCR used the HTBI primer set. Using its own MiXCR run on the multiplex PCR reads, TCRdb lists one record per CDR3 protein. The sample has nearly 600,000 distinct CDR3 sequences; approximately 15% are singletons. Trimming left V 4 bases short and J 0 bases short, with 15 bases between. Germline V gene sequence: CDR1 SEHNR, CDR2 FQNEAQ (reference sequence). The CDR3 totals 16 residues.

Sequenced input: blood. The chain combines TRBV7-9 with TRBJ1-2; D not certain. The TCR was taken from a young woman with Graves' ophthalmopathy. The CDR3 spells CASSSYAGTSNYGYTF. The CDR3, as DNA: TGTGCCAGCAGCTCCTATGCTGGAACTTCTAACTATGGCTACACCTTC.